A single sample gave rise to the 3 T cell receptor beta chains below, sequenced in a study of radiation and T cells in renal cell carcinoma. The table came from immunoSEQ multiplex PCR; TCRdb's copy has only in-frame clones and leaves some out. Of approximately 63,000 clones listed, approximately 84% were seen once; the top ten hold approximately 7%. Specified time point: baseline pretreatment blood. Treatment in this sample: 15 Gy SBRT to primary tumor, nephrectomy 4 weeks later. The input for sequencing was blood, taken from a patient whose treatment included radiotherapy and nephrectomy. Source of these receptors: a man in his 60s with renal cell carcinoma.

This chain connects TRBV10-3 to TRBJ2-3; D is undetermined. The CDR3 sequence is 17 residues long. Germline V lookup: CDR1 ENHRY, CDR2 SYGVKD. With 3 bases removed from V and 2 bases from J, the gap between germline ends came to 18 bases. Here the CDR3 reads CAISDVTTVTNTDTQYF. In nucleotides, the CDR3 is TGTGCCATCAGTGACGTAACGACCGTCACTAACACAGATACGCAGTATTTT.

This sequence joins TRBV6-1 and TRBJ2-1, with 9 bases matching TRBD2. The V and J ends lost 5 bases and 9 bases, in that order; junction bases with no gene match: 8. Germline values: CDR1 MNHNS, CDR2 SASEGT. The CDR3 covers 14 residues. CDR3 bases: TGTGCCAGCAGTCCGAGCGGGGGGAGGCCTGAGCAGTTCTTC. Amino acids: CASSPSGGRPEQFF.

This sequence joins TRBV11-3 and TRBJ1-4; D is possibly TRBD1 (5 bases). V gave up 7 bases and J gave up 7 bases, with 19 bases separating them. CDR1 and CDR2 from the germline V gene are SGHNT and YENEEA. This CDR3 spans 15 amino acids. The CDR3 region is CASTKRDGGLEKLFF. DNA of the CDR3: TGTGCCAGCACCAAAAGGGACGGGGGACTTGAAAAACTGTTTTTT.